This entry concerns a single T cell receptor (beta chain). Its antigen remains unidentified. There are 11 residues in the CDR3. Trimming took 5 bases from V and 2 from J, leaving 4 bases between them. The germline V gene encodes CDR1 GTSNPN and CDR2 SVGIG (reference sequence). The entry originates in a study of beta chain features in type 1 diabetes. Whole-study results and caveats: Across all four CD4+ subsets, people with type 1 diabetes showed modestly shorter TCRB CDR3s. Naive, central memory and Treg TCRB repertoires appeared more alike in patients than in healthy donors. VDJ junctions sequenced from type 1 diabetes patients showed fewer insertions and more deletions.

Without exception, sorted populations had purity beyond 95%. What was sequenced were expressed TCRB transcripts, since all of the isolated RNA had been reverse transcribed. Around 3.7 million reads was the average for naive, central memory and regulatory T cell samples. The data were produced by immunoSEQ multiplex PCR, yet TCRdb's version contains in-frame clones alone and is incomplete. Among about 660,000 clones listed, about 14% were seen once. Sequencing used naive CD4+ T cells from blood. This chain links TRBV30 with TRBJ2-1, with D hard to call. This receptor was obtained from a man between 18 and 35 years old with type 1 diabetes. CDR3 nucleotides: TGTGCCTGGGATACCTACAATGAGCAGTTCTTC. This translates into CAWDTYNEQFF.